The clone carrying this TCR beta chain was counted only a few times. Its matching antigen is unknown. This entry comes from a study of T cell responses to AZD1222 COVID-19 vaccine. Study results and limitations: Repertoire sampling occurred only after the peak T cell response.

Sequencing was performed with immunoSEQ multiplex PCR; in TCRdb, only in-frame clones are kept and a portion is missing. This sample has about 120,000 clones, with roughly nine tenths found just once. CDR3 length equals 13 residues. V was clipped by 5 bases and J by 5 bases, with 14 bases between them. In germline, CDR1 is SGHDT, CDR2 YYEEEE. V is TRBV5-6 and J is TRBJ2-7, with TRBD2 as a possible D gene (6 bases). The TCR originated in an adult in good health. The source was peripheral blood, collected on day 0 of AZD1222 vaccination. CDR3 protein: CASRRGGTNEQYF. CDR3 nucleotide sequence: TGTGCCAGCAGGCGGGGCGGGACCAACGAGCAGTACTTC.